This T cell receptor beta chain comes out of a study of T cells after yellow fever vaccination. The study's findings and limits: Within FACS-sorted repertoires, abundant clonotypes contaminating from the bulk population could be present.

This clonotype was seen only a few times. What it recognizes is unknown. TCRdb re-derived calls from the 5' RACE reads in MiXCR, one entry per CDR3 protein. Counted here are 450,000 to 600,000 distinct CDR3 sequences, approximately 12% occurring once; the ten biggest clones make up more than 13%. The germline gives CDR1 MNHNS, CDR2 SASEGT. This CDR3 comprises 15 residues. V was trimmed by 7 bases and J by 4 bases, leaving 16 bases between them. The source of this sequence is a man younger than 45 who received the YFV17D yellow fever vaccine. Material: PBMCs, obtained on the day of the yellow fever booster vaccination. J is TRBJ2-2 and V is TRBV6-1; possibly TRBD1 for D (6 bases). The CDR3 loop is CASKAYQGSTGELFF. In DNA form, the CDR3 reads TGTGCCAGCAAAGCATACCAGGGGAGCACCGGGGAGCTGTTTTTT.